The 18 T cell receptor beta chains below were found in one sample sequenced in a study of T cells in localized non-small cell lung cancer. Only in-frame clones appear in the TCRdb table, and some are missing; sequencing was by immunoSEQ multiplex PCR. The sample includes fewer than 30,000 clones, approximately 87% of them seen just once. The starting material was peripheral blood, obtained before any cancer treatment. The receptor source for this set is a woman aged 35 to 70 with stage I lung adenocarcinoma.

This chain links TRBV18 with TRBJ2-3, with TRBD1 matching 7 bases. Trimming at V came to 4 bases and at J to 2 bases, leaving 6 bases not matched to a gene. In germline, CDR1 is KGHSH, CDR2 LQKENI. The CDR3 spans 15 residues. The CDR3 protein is CASSQPGQHTDTQYF. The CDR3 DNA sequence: TGTGCCAGCTCACAACCGGGACAGCACACAGATACGCAGTATTTT.

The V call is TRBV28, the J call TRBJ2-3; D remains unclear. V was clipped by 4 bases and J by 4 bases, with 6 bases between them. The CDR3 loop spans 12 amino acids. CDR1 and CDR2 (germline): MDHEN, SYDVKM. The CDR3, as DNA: TGTGCCAGCAGTTCTCCCCCAGATACGCAGTATTTT. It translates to CASSSPPDTQYF.

CDR3 coding DNA: TGTGCCAGCAGCTTGCCGGGACAGGGCTCAGATACGCAGTATTTT. It encodes CASSLPGQGSDTQYF. The chain recombines TRBV7-2 with TRBJ2-3, with 9 bases lining up with TRBD1. In germline, CDR1 is SGHTA, CDR2 FQGNSA. The CDR3 extends over 15 amino acids. V lost 3 bases to trimming and J lost 4 bases; unmatched junction nucleotides: 5.

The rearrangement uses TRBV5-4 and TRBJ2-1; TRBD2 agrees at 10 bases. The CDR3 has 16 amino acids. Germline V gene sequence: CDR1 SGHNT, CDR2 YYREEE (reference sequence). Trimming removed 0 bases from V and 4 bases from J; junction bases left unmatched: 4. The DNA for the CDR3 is TGTGCCAGCAGCTTGGACTCTAGCGGGGGTTACAATGAGCAGTTCTTC. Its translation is CASSLDSSGGYNEQFF.

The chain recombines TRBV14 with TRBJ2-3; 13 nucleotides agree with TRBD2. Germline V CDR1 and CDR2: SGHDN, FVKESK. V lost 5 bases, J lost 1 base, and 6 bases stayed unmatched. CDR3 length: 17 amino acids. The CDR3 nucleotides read TGTGCCAGCAGCGCCTGGACTAGCGGGAGAGGCACAGATACGCAGTATTTT. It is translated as CASSAWTSGRGTDTQYF.

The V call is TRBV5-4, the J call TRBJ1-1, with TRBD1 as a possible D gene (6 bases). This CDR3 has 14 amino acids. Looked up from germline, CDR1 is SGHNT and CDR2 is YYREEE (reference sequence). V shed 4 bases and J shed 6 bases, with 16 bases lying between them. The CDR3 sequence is CASSTGWGQAEAFF. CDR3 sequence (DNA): TGTGCCAGCAGCACCGGCTGGGGGCAGGCTGAAGCTTTCTTT.

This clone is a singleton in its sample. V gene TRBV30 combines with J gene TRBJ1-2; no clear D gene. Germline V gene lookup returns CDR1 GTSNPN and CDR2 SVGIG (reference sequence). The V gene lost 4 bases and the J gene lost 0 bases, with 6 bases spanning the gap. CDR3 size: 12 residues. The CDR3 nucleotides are TGTGCCTGGAATCGCCCTAACTATGGCTACACCTTC. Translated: CAWNRPNYGYTF.

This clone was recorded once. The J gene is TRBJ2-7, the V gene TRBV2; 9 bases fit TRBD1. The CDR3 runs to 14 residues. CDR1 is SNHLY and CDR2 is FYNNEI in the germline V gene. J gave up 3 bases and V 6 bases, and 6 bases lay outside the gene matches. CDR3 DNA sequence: TGTGCCAGCAGCCCCCGGGACAGGGTCTACGAGCAGTACTTC. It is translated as CASSPRDRVYEQYF.

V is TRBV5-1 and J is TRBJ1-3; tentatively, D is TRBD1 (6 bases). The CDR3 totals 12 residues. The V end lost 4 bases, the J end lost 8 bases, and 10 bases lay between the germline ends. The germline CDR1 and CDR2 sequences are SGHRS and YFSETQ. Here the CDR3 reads CASSPDSHTIYF. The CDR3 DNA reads TGCGCCAGCAGCCCGGACAGTCACACCATATATTTT.

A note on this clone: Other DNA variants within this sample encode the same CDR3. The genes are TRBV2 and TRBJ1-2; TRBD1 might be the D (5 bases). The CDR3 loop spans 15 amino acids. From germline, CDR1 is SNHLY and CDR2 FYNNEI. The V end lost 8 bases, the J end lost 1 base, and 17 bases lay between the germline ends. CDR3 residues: CASLQDSVFNYGYTF. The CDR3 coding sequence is TGTGCCAGCCTACAAGACAGTGTTTTTAACTATGGCTACACCTTC.

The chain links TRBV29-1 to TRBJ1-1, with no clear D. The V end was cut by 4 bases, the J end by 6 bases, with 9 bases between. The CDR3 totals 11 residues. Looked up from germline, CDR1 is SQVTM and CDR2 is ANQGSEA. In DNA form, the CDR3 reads TGCAGCGTTGCCAGGCTGCCTGAAGCTTTCTTT. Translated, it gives CSVARLPEAFF.

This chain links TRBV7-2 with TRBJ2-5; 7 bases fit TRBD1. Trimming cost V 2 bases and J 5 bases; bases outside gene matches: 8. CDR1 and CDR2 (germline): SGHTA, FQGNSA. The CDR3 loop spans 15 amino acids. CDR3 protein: CASSLFRGPRETQYF. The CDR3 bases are TGTGCCAGCAGCTTATTTAGGGGGCCGAGGGAGACCCAGTACTTC.

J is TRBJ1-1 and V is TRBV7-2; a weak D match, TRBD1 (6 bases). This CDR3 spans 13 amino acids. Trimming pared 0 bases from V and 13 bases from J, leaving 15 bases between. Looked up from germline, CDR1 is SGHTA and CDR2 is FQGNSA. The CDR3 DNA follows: TGTGCCAGCAGCTTAGCGGGTTCAGGGGCGGGTTTCTTT. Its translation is CASSLAGSGAGFF.

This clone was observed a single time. The CDR3 region has the DNA TGTGCCAGCCCCTCCGGCGAGACCCAGTACTTC. Its translation: CASPSGETQYF. This sequence joins TRBV7-9 and TRBJ2-5; D unclear. Trimming took 8 bases from V and 5 from J, leaving 9 bases between them. CDR1 is SEHNR and CDR2 is FQNEAQ in the germline V gene (reference sequence). This CDR3 contains 11 residues.

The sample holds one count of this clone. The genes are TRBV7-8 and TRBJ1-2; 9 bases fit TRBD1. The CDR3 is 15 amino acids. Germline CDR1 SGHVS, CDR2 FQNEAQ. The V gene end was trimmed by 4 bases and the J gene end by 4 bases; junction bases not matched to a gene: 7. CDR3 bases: TGTGCCAGCAGCTCCACGGGACAGGGCACCTATGGCTACACCTTC. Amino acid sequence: CASSSTGQGTYGYTF. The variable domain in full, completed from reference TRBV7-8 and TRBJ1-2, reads GAGVSQSPRYKVAKRGQDVALRCDPISGHVSLFWYQQALGQGPEFLTYFQNEAQLDKSGLPSDRFFAERPEGSVSTLKIQRTQQEDSAVYLCASSSTGQGTYGYTFGSGTRLTVV.

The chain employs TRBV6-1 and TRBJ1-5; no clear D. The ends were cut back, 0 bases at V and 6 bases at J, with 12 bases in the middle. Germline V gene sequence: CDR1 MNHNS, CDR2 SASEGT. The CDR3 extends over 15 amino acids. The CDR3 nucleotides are TGTGCCAGCAGTGAAGCGCGAGCGGCTAGTCAGCCCCAGCATTTT. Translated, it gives CASSEARAASQPQHF.

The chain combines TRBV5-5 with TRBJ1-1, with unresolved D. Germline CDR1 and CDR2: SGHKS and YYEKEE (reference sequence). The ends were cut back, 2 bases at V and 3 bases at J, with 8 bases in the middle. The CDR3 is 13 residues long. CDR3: CASSFSRDTEAFF. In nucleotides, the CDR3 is TGTGCCAGCAGCTTTAGTCGGGACACTGAAGCTTTCTTT.

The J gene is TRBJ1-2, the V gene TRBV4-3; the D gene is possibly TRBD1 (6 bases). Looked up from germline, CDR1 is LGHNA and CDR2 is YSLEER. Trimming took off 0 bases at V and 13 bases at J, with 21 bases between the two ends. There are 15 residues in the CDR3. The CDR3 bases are TGCGCCAGCAGCCAAGAGTGGGGGGGGGCCCCGCCCCGCACCTTC. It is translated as CASSQEWGGAPPRTF.